This T cell receptor beta chain came from a study of cytomegalovirus exposure and HLA in healthy donors. Study overall: Prior work identified 95 million to 120 million unique TCR beta sequences in roughly 190 million T cells. Caucasian-associated ancestry cluster membership applied to approximately 80% of 398 genotyped donors. Whole-study findings and limits: In a later analysis, HLA-associated TCR beta chains were more clonally expanded than equally common others.

The primer mix had 60 Vbeta and 13 Jbeta primers. Assay: immunoSEQ multiplex PCR; the TCRdb copy retains only in-frame clones and omits some. The sample holds about 130,000 clones, 8.5% to 10% seen once. V lost 3 bases to trimming and J lost 3 bases; unmatched junction nucleotides: 16. Germline CDR1 reads SGHDT; CDR2 reads YYEEEE. This CDR3 is 18 amino acids long. This clone showed up just a few times. What it binds is unknown. The receptor comes from a man between 40 and 49 years old in good health and CMV-seronegative. The chain couples TRBV5-6 to TRBJ2-5, with 8 positions matching TRBD2. Material: PBMCs. CDR3 region: CASSSEGGPRRGEETQYF. In nucleotides, the CDR3 is TGTGCCAGCAGCTCGGAAGGGGGGCCGAGGCGGGGGGAAGAGACCCAGTACTTC.